This TCR beta chain was identified during a study of T cell repertoires in cytomegalovirus infection. CDR3 length: 15 amino acids. CDR1 and CDR2 (germline): KGHSH, LQKENI. TCRdb called the reads again in MiXCR, with one record for every CDR3 protein. The sample contains about 340,000 distinct CDR3 sequences, around 29% of which appear only once. Comment on this clonotype: Its antigen is not known. Sequence at one end of the junction differs from germline and may be a read error.

The material was cultured PBMCs, obtained from culture after CMV antigen stimulation. The chain recombines TRBV18 with TRBJ1-6; D is uncertain. The TCR comes from a human donor in good health (CMV status not recorded). Some clones in this sample may be carry-over from other donors' samples. The CDR3 DNA is TGTGCCAACTCACCAACGGGTGACGGGAATTCACCCCTCCACTTT. It is translated as CANSPTGDGNSPLHF.